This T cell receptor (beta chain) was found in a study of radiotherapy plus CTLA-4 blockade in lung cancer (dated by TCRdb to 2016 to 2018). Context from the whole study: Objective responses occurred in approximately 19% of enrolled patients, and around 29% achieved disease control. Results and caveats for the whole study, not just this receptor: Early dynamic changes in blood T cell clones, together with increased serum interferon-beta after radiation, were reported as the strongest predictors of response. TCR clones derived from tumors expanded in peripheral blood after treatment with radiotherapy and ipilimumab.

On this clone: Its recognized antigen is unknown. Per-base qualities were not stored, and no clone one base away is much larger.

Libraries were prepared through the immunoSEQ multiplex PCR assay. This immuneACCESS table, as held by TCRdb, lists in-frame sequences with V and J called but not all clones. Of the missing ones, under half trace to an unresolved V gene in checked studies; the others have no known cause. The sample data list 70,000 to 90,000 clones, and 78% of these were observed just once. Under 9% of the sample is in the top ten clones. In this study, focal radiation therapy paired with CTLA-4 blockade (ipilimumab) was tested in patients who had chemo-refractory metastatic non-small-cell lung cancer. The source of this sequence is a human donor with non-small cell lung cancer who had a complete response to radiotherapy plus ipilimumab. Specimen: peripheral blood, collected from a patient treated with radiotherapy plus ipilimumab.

The encoded CDR3 is CASHGTLYGYTF. Read as DNA, the sequence is TGTGCCAGCCACGGGACACTTTATGGCTACACCTTC. The chain is encoded by TRBV28 joined to TRBJ1-2; the best D guess is TRBD1, with 6 bases matching. CDR1 MDHEN and CDR2 SYDVKM are derived from the germline V gene. The trim is 8 bases for V and 5 bases for J, with a gap of 12 bases between the germline ends. The CDR3 measures 12 amino acids from cysteine to phenylalanine. The retained sequence is limited to the CDR3, 36 bases, with the frame set at the first base.